This T cell receptor (beta chain) is drawn from a study of blood T cell repertoires in COVID-19. Study background: Sites in the United States, Italy and Spain provided acute and convalescent COVID-19 samples. T cells, B-cell-depleted T cells, or PBMCs supplied cDNA or gDNA.

The CDR3 contains 18 residues. Trimming at V came to 1 base and at J to 6 bases, leaving 13 bases not matched to a gene. Germline CDR1 and CDR2: LNHDA and SQIVND (reference sequence). This clone was counted many times. In the authors' workflow: Cell counts per sample came from amplifying reference gene primers. Sequenced by immunoSEQ multiplex PCR; TCRdb stores in-frame clones only, minus some. Clone size and V and J calls were adopted from that table, with D and trimming inferred from the DNA. The table lists 110,000 or so clones, under 80% of them singletons, with roughly a fifth in the top ten. The material sequenced was peripheral blood. The sequence was obtained from a woman in her 70s with acute or convalescent COVID-19. This chain uses TRBV19 with TRBJ1-5, with 9 bases that match TRBD1. The CDR3 DNA sequence: TGTGCCAGTAGTATAGTTGGGGGCTGGGGACAGGGCTTTCAGCCCCAGCATTTT. Its protein product is CASSIVGGWGQGFQPQHF.